This TCR beta chain came from a study of T cell changes during pregnancy in multiple sclerosis (dated by TCRdb to about 2019). As for the study more broadly: Changes in the T cell repertoire over the course of pregnancy were examined in this study in women with multiple sclerosis.

Per the germline V gene, MDHEN is the CDR1 and SYDVKM is the CDR2. For this chain, trimming is 7 bases at the V end and 1 base at the J end, and the number of junction bases without a gene match is 11. The CDR3 spans 16 residues, from the cysteine through the phenylalanine. The kept DNA is CDR3 alone, 48 bases in frame from the first base. The library was built by means of the immunoSEQ multiplex PCR assay. Here the immuneACCESS table is served through TCRdb, limited to in-frame sequences with V and J called. Missing clones are a known gap in these copies; in checked studies unresolved V genes cover under half, and the rest lacks a known reason. Across this sample there are around 45,000 clones, with roughly 92% seen only once. The ten largest account for over 0.45% of the sample. This clone was observed a single time. Its recognized antigen is unknown. Qualities for individual bases were not recorded, and no much larger clone is one base off.

This clonotype was obtained from a female donor with multiple sclerosis, enrolled in a pregnancy study. Material: CD4+ T cells from peripheral blood mononuclear cells, obtained in the third trimester of pregnancy. In this chain, TRBV28 is recombined with TRBJ2-3, and 7 junction bases match TRBD2. The nucleotides read TGTGCCAGCATCACGTCCGCAGCGGGACGCACAGATACGCAGTATTTT. Translated, this gives CASITSAAGRTDTQYF.